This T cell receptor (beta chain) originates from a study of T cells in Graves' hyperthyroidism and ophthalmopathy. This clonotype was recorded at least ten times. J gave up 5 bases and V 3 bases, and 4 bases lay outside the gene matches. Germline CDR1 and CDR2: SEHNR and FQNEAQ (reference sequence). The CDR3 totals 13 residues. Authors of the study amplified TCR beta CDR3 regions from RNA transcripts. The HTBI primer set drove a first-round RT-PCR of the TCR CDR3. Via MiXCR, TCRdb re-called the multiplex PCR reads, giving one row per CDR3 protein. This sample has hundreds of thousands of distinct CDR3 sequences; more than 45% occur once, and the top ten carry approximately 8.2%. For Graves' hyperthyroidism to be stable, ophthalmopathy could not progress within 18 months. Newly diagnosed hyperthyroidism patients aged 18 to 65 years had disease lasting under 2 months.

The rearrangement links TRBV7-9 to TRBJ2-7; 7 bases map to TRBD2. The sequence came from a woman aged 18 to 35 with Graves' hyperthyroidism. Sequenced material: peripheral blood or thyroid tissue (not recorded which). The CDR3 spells CASSFGTTNEQYF. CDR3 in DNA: TGTGCCAGCAGCTTCGGGACTACAAACGAGCAGTACTTC.